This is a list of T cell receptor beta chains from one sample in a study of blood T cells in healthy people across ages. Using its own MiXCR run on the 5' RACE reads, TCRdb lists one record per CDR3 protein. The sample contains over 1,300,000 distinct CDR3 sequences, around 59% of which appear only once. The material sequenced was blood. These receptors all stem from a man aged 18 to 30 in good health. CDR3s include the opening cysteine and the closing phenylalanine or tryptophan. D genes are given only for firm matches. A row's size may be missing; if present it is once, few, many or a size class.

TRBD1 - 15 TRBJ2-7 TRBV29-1 CSVEDRGQGTYEQYF TGCAGCGTTGAAGATAGGGGACAGGGGACCTACGAGCAGTACTTC
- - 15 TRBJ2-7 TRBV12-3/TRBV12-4 CASSFRVGRKNEQYF TGTGCCAGCAGTTTCAGGGTAGGTCGGAAAAACGAGCAGTACTTC
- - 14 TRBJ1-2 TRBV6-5 CASSSPRDGYGYTF TGTGCCAGCAGTAGCCCCCGGGATGGCTATGGCTACACCTTC
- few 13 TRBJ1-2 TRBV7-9 CASSPLQMYGYTF TGTGCCAGCAGCCCGCTCCAGATGTATGGCTACACCTTC
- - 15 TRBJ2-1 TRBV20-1 CSALRAQSSYNEQFF TGCAGTGCTCTTCGGGCCCAGAGCTCCTACAATGAGCAGTTCTTC
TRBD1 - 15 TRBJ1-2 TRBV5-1 CASSLRPTGVDGYTF TGCGCCAGCAGCTTGAGGCCGACAGGGGTGGATGGCTACACCTTC
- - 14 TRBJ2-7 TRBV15 CATSRDPHGYEQYF TGTGCCACCAGCAGAGATCCCCATGGCTACGAGCAGTACTTC
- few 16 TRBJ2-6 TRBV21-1 CASSKPQVSGANVLTF TGTGCCAGCAGCAAACCCCAAGTCTCTGGGGCCAACGTCCTGACTTTC
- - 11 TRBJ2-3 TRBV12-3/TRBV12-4 CASSEGTTQYF TGTGCCAGCAGTGAGGGTACTACGCAGTATTTT
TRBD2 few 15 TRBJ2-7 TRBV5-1 CASSLGLAELYEQYF TGCGCCAGCAGCTTGGGACTAGCGGAGCTATACGAGCAGTACTTC
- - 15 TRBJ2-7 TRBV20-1 CSARARGPSSYEQYF TGCAGTGCTAGAGCCAGAGGGCCGAGCTCCTACGAGCAGTACTTC
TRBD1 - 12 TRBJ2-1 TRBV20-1 CSALGQPREQFF TGCAGTGCTTTGGGACAGCCGCGGGAGCAGTTCTTC
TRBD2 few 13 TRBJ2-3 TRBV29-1 CSTREATTDTQYF TGCAGCACTCGGGAGGCCACCACAGATACGCAGTATTTT
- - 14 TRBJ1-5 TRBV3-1 CASSQEGLYQPQHF TGTGCCAGCAGCCAAGAGGGACTTTATCAGCCCCAGCATTTT
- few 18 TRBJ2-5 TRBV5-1 CASSYSGDFPNYQETQYF TGCGCCAGCAGCTACTCGGGGGATTTCCCCAACTACCAAGAGACCCAGTACTTC
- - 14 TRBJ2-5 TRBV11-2 CASSFSEGKQTQYF TGTGCCAGCAGCTTCTCTGAGGGCAAACAGACCCAGTACTTC
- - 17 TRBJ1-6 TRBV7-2 CACSLAVLQQSSSPLHF TGTGCCTGCAGCTTAGCGGTCCTCCAACAGTCCTCCTCACCCCTCCACTTT
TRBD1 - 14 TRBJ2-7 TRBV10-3 CAISRDRAADEQYF TGTGCCATCAGCCGGGACAGGGCCGCCGACGAGCAGTACTTC
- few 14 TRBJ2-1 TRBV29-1 CSVVNSAGYNEQFF TGCAGCGTTGTCAATTCCGCCGGTTACAATGAGCAGTTCTTC
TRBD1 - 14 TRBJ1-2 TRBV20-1 CSASRRGLGYGYTF TGCAGTGCTAGCAGGAGGGGGCTCGGCTATGGCTACACCTTC
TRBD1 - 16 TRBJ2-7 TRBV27 CASSYEGTGGAYEQYF TGTGCCAGCAGTTATGAGGGGACAGGGGGGGCCTACGAGCAGTACTTC
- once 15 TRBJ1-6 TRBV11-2 CASSLVGNGNSPLHF TGTGCCAGCAGCTTAGTTGGGAATGGCAATTCACCCCTCCACTTT
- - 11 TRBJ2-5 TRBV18 CASSERGRLYF TGTGCCAGCTCCGAGAGGGGCCGTTTGTACTTC
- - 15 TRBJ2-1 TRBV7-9 CASSLVPSFYNEQFF TGTGCCAGCAGCTTAGTACCGAGCTTCTACAATGAGCAGTTCTTC
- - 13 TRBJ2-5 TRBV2 CATEGNSYNEQYF TGTGCCACAGAGGGAAACTCCTACAATGAGCAGTACTTC
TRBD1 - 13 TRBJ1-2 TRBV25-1 CASSDGQGIRYTF TGTGCCAGCAGTGATGGACAGGGCATCCGTTACACCTTC
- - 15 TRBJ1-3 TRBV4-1 CASSQGGSSGNTIYF TGCGCCAGCAGCCAAGGCGGGTCCTCTGGAAACACCATATATTTT
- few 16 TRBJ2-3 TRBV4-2 CASSQGRSGPQDTQYF TGTGCCAGCAGCCAAGGGAGGAGCGGTCCCCAAGATACGCAGTATTTT
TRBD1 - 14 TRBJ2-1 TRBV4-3 CASSQDRGLEEQFF TGCGCCAGCAGCCAAGATAGGGGGCTGGAAGAGCAGTTCTTC
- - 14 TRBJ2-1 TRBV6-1 CASRGTGRINEQFF TGTGCCAGCAGAGGGACTGGGCGGATCAATGAGCAGTTCTTC
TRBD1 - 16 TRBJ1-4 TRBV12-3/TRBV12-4 CASSSDRGPWREKLFF TGTGCCAGCAGTTCCGACAGGGGCCCCTGGAGAGAAAAACTGTTTTTT
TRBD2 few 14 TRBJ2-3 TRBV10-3 CAISVSGGVDTQYF TGTGCCATCAGTGTTTCGGGAGGTGTGGATACGCAGTATTTT
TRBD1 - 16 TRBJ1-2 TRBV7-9 CASSPTGGSSNYGYTF TGTGCCAGCAGCCCCACAGGGGGCTCCTCCAACTATGGCTACACCTTC
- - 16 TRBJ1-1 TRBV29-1 CSVGRLRGQGNTEAFF TGCAGCGTTGGCCGACTCAGGGGACAAGGGAACACTGAAGCTTTCTTT
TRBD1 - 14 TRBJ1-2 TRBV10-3 CAISAAGTEGGYTF TGTGCCATCAGTGCAGCCGGGACAGAGGGCGGCTACACCTTC
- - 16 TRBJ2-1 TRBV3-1 CASSPQGGEVSYEQFF TGTGCCAGCAGCCCCCAAGGGGGGGAGGTTTCGTATGAGCAGTTCTTC